A few counts support the clone carrying this T cell receptor beta chain. A much bigger clone sits one base away, suggesting this may be a read error. The CDR3 covers 16 residues. The germline V gene has CDR1 WSHSY and CDR2 SAAADI. Any patient presenting with uncontrolled infection, other autoimmune disease, pregnancy or lactation was left out. The diagnoses drew upon clinical symptoms, serum thyroxine and TRAb, thyroid ultrasound and orbital computed tomography. Amplified TCR beta CDR3 regions came from RNA transcripts. A first-round RT-PCR of the TCR CDR3 used the HTBI primer set. TCRdb independently ran MiXCR on the multiplex PCR reads; one entry per CDR3 protein. Here the sample spans 550,000 to 850,000 distinct CDR3 sequences, 18% being singletons. These data come from a study of T cells in Graves' hyperthyroidism and ophthalmopathy.

The sequenced material came from blood. V gene TRBV10-2 combines with J gene TRBJ2-3; TRBD2 is a possible D gene (6 bases). The TCR was taken from a woman between 45 and 65 years old with Graves' hyperthyroidism that later progressed to Graves' ophthalmopathy. DNA of the CDR3: TGCACCAGCAACCCAGATAGCGGACTATACACAGATACGCAGTATTTT. Encoded protein: CTSNPDSGLYTDTQYF.